The 29 T cell receptor beta chains listed next were all sequenced from one sample in a study of CD8 T cells in Susac syndrome (dated by TCRdb to the late 2010s). Library prep was done by the immunoSEQ multiplex PCR assay. RNA was extracted with the RNeasy kit and about 0.45 to 1 ug was reverse transcribed using random hexamers. The public reads were reprocessed in TCRdb via fastp at Q25 and MiXCR, keeping in-frame beta chains. Rows merge per CDR3 protein into single entries with the most common DNA and genes. Counted in this sample were 130,000 or so distinct CDR3 sequences; around 80% of them appeared once. Roughly 0.48% of the sample comes from the top ten. Sequencing was performed on CD8+ T cells from PBMCs. The receptors were sampled from a human donor with multiple sclerosis.

The chain joins TRBV4-1 to TRBJ1-5, with D unclear. Per the germline V gene, CDR1 is MGHRA and CDR2 is YSYEKL. The V end lost 0 bases, the J end lost 4 bases, and 10 bases lay between the germline ends. The CDR3 consists of 15 residues. As DNA, the CDR3 is TGCGCCAGCAGCCAAGAAGGGATGTGGAATCAGCCCCAGCATTTT. It codes for CASSQEGMWNQPQHF.

In this sample, this clonotype turned up once. The chain employs TRBV19 and TRBJ1-1; D might be TRBD1 (5 bases). V shed 3 bases and J shed 6 bases, with 8 bases lying between them. Germline CDR1 reads LNHDA; CDR2 reads SQIVND (reference sequence). The CDR3 extends over 12 amino acids. The DNA of the CDR3 is TGTGCCAGTAGTATCGGGACTCCTGAAGCTTTCTTT. Protein product: CASSIGTPEAFF.

Concerning this clonotype: Relative to the germline gene, one junction end is altered; a read error may explain this. The V gene is TRBV6-5, the J gene TRBJ2-3; 10 bases map to TRBD2. The length of the CDR3 is 18 residues. CDR1 and CDR2 (germline): MNHEY, SVGAGI. CDR3 sequence reads: CASSYRAGGPRSTDAQYF. The CDR3 coding sequence is TGTGCCAGCAGTTACAGAGCGGGGGGGCCTCGTAGCACAGATGCGCAGTATTTT.

The rearrangement links TRBV24-1 to TRBJ2-1; D ambiguous. The CDR3 covers 11 residues. Germline CDR1 is KGHDR and CDR2 is SFDVKD. The V and J ends lost 3 bases and 8 bases respectively, with 4 bases between them. In DNA form, the CDR3 reads TGTGCCACCAGTGATGTCGATGAGCAGTTCTTC. Protein: CATSDVDEQFF.

The V call is TRBV27, the J call TRBJ2-1, with 8 bases matching TRBD2. This CDR3 has 15 residues. V dropped 4 bases and J dropped 6; count of bases not matched to a gene: 8. CDR1 and CDR2 (germline): MNHEY, SMNVEV (reference sequence). CDR3 in amino acids: CASSSGTRVSNEQFF. CDR3 in DNA: TGTGCCAGCAGTTCCGGGACTAGGGTCTCCAATGAGCAGTTCTTC.

The chain has TRBV5-5 and TRBJ1-1, with D perhaps matching TRBD1 (5 bases). The germline CDR1 and CDR2 sequences are SGHKS and YYEKEE (reference sequence). The CDR3 runs to 14 residues. Trimming cost V 3 bases and J 1 base, with 10 bases left between them. In DNA form, the CDR3 reads TGTGCCAGCAGCTGGGGGGAGGCGAACACTGAAGCTTTCTTT. Its protein product is CASSWGEANTEAFF.

The chain is built from TRBV20-1 and TRBJ2-6; D gene ambiguous. Trimming cost V 5 bases and J 7 bases, with 12 bases left between them. The CDR3 is 13 residues long. Germline CDR1 and CDR2: DFQATT and SNEGSKA (reference sequence). The DNA of the CDR3 is TGCAGTGCTCCGCCGATGGGCGCCAACGTCCTGACTTTC. This gives the protein CSAPPMGANVLTF.

V gene TRBV5-6 combines with J gene TRBJ2-5; 7 bases line up with TRBD1. J was trimmed by 2 bases and V by 1 base; bases with no gene match: 11. The V gene's germline CDR1 is SGHDT and CDR2 YYEEEE. The CDR3 extends over 17 amino acids. The CDR3 nucleotides are TGTGCCAGCAGCTTGACCACAGGGGCCACTTTTCAAGAGACCCAGTACTTC. It is translated as CASSLTTGATFQETQYF.

V is TRBV2 and J is TRBJ2-7; D call uncertain. The CDR3 is 13 amino acids. Trimming took 2 bases from V and 5 from J, leaving 10 bases between them. The germline V gene encodes CDR1 SNHLY and CDR2 FYNNEI. CDR3 nucleotides: TGTGCCAGCAGTGAATTGTTAGCTCACGAGCAGTACTTC. Its protein is CASSELLAHEQYF. Variable domain in full (rest from reference TRBV2 and TRBJ2-7): EPEVTQTPSHQVTQMGQEVILRCVPISNHLYFYWYRQILGQKVEFLVSFYNNEISEKSEIFDDQFSVERPDGSNFTLKIRSTKLEDSAMYFCASSELLAHEQYFGPGTRLTVT.

The CDR3 is CASSNGRFSGNTIYF. CDR3 DNA sequence: TGTGCCAGCAGTAATGGACGGTTCTCTGGAAACACCATATATTTT. The J gene is TRBJ1-3, the V gene TRBV6-6; D not certain. The length of the CDR3 is 15 residues. The germline V gene has CDR1 MNHNY and CDR2 SVGAGI (reference sequence). V lost 5 bases and J 0 bases, leaving 11 bases between the germline ends.

The chain links TRBV20-1 to TRBJ2-1, with 10 bases identical to TRBD1. Germline V lookup: CDR1 DFQATT, CDR2 SNEGSKA (reference sequence). V dropped 2 bases and J dropped 9; count of bases not matched to a gene: 16. This CDR3 region has 17 residues. The CDR3 loop reads CSARIPRDRGSIGEQFF. The CDR3 DNA reads TGCAGTGCTAGAATACCCCGGGACAGGGGTAGTATCGGTGAGCAGTTCTTC.

The chain uses TRBV20-1 and TRBJ1-6; TRBD1 aligns across 8 bases. V dropped 6 bases and J dropped 2; count of bases not matched to a gene: 6. Per the germline V gene, CDR1 is DFQATT and CDR2 is SNEGSKA (reference sequence). The CDR3 runs 15 residues. DNA for the CDR3: TGCAGTGCCAGAACAGGGGGACCCTATAATTCACCCCTCCACTTT. It specifies CSARTGGPYNSPLHF.

The chain joins TRBV5-1 to TRBJ1-2; the D is unclear. From germline, CDR1 is SGHRS and CDR2 YFSETQ. V lost 3 bases to trimming and J lost 4 bases, with 13 bases between them. This CDR3 has 14 residues. The CDR3 loop is CASSSSRGTYGYTF. Here the CDR3 DNA reads TGCGCCAGCAGCTCCAGCCGTGGCACCTATGGCTACACCTTC.

The chain is built from TRBV7-9 and TRBJ1-3; maybe TRBD1 (6 bases). The CDR3 totals 15 residues. V lost 1 base and J 3 bases, leaving 10 bases between the germline ends. CDR1 SEHNR and CDR2 FQNEAQ come from the germline V gene (reference sequence). The CDR3, as DNA: TGTGCCAGCAGCTTAGTTGGGGGCGTTGGAAACACCATATATTTT. Translated: CASSLVGGVGNTIYF.

In DNA form, the CDR3 reads TGCAGTGCTAGAGATGAGAGGGAAAGCACAGATACGCAGTATTTT. It yields the protein CSARDERESTDTQYF. V gene TRBV20-1 combines with J gene TRBJ2-3; D might be TRBD2 (5 bases). With 0 bases removed from V and 0 bases from J, the gap between germline ends came to 10 bases. Germline CDR1 DFQATT, CDR2 SNEGSKA (reference sequence). The CDR3 covers 15 residues.

J is TRBJ1-2 and V is TRBV6-5, with 10 nucleotides matching TRBD1. This CDR3 has 17 residues. The ends lost 4 bases at V and 1 base at J; junction bases unmatched: 9. In germline, CDR1 is MNHEY, CDR2 SVGAGI. Here the CDR3 reads CASSSDRGILYNYGYTF. CDR3 nucleotide sequence: TGTGCCAGCAGTTCGGACAGGGGGATACTTTATAACTATGGCTACACCTTC.

DNA for the CDR3: TGTGCCAGCAGTTTCCTACAGGGGACTTACAATGAGCAGTTCTTC. It encodes CASSFLQGTYNEQFF. The rearrangement links TRBV27 to TRBJ2-1; TRBD1 might be the D (7 bases). Germline-derived CDR1 and CDR2 are MNHEY and SMNVEV (reference sequence). This CDR3 is built from 15 residues. Trimming left V 3 bases short and J 4 bases short, with 13 bases between.

This chain uses TRBV14 with TRBJ2-7; D gene unclear. The CDR3 is 13 amino acids. CDR1 and CDR2 (germline): SGHDN, FVKESK. Trimming pared 1 base from V and 6 bases from J, leaving 10 bases between. The CDR3 loop reads CASSQGAVVEQYV. Here the CDR3 DNA reads TGTGCCAGCAGCCAAGGGGCTGTCGTCGAGCAGTACGTC.

This chain links TRBV27 with TRBJ2-7; 7 nucleotides match TRBD2. V lost 3 bases and J lost 1; bases outside the gene matches: 3. This CDR3 is built from 14 residues. CDR1 and CDR2 (germline): MNHEY, SMNVEV (reference sequence). DNA of the CDR3: TGTGCCAGCAGTTTGGGGGGGACTTCCTACGAGCAGTACTTC. Translated, it gives CASSLGGTSYEQYF.

The rearrangement joins TRBV20-1 to TRBJ1-2; D possibly corresponds to TRBD1 (6 bases). Germline V gene data show CDR1 as DFQATT and CDR2 as SNEGSKA (reference sequence). There are 14 residues in the CDR3. Trimming took off 0 bases at V and 3 bases at J, with 11 bases between the two ends. As DNA, the CDR3 is TGCAGTGCTAGAGACCGACAGGAGGACTATGGCTACACCTTC. Translation: CSARDRQEDYGYTF.

The chain carries TRBV19 and TRBJ2-7; 8 nucleotides line up with TRBD1. Germline CDR1 is LNHDA and CDR2 is SQIVND (reference sequence). This CDR3 contains 15 residues. The trim removed 3 bases at V and 3 bases at J, leaving 7 bases unmatched. This CDR3 is CASSIGQGRVYEQYF. CDR3 nucleotides: TGTGCCAGTAGTATCGGACAGGGCCGCGTCTACGAGCAGTACTTC.

The V call is TRBV18, the J call TRBJ2-1; D is possibly TRBD1 (6 bases). The CDR3 spans 18 residues. V was trimmed by 9 bases and J by 0 bases, leaving 24 bases between them. Germline V CDR1 and CDR2: KGHSH, LQKENI. CDR3 in amino acids: CASMLRDIIGVSYNEQFF. CDR3 in DNA: TGTGCCAGTATGCTCCGGGACATCATAGGGGTCTCCTACAATGAGCAGTTCTTC.

This chain links TRBV27 with TRBJ2-1; D is ambiguous. Trimming removed 2 bases at V and 6 bases at J, with 14 bases between. Germline lookup yields CDR1 MNHEY and CDR2 SMNVEV (reference sequence). The CDR3 runs to 15 residues. The CDR3 nucleotides read TGTGCCAGCAGTTTAGGGCCAGGCGGAGCCAATGAGCAGTTCTTC. Translation: CASSLGPGGANEQFF.

V and J are TRBV6-2 or TRBV6-3 and TRBJ2-3; 10 bases are a match to TRBD1. V lost 0 bases to trimming and J lost 2 bases; unmatched junction nucleotides: 23. In germline, CDR1 is MNHEY, CDR2 SVGEGT. This CDR3 has 23 amino acids. The CDR3 spells CASSYSIADRGRLASKATDTQYF. The CDR3 nucleotides read TGTGCCAGCAGTTACTCGATTGCAGACAGGGGGCGGCTAGCCTCTAAAGCCACAGATACGCAGTATTTT.

V and J are TRBV12-3 or TRBV12-4 and TRBJ2-7; D gene uncertain. The CDR3 extends over 12 amino acids. Trimming removed 5 bases at V and 5 bases at J, with 10 bases between. The CDR3 loop reads CASSTLGNEQYF. The CDR3 coding sequence is TGTGCCAGCAGTACCTTAGGCAACGAGCAGTACTTC.

The V and J genes are TRBV23-1 and TRBJ1-5, with TRBD1 as a possible D gene (5 bases). TRBV23-1 is an ORF, with its function uncertain. The CDR3 consists of 17 residues. Deletions cut 8 bases from V and 0 bases from J, with 20 bases between. In DNA, the CDR3 is TGCGCCAGCGTATCGGGGGGGTTCGGTCCTAGCAATCAGCCCCAGCATTTT. It specifies CASVSGGFGPSNQPQHF.

The chain is built from TRBV4-1 and TRBJ2-1; TRBD2 might be the D (6 bases). CDR1 is MGHRA and CDR2 is YSYEKL in the germline V gene. The CDR3 runs 12 residues. With 5 bases removed from V and 9 bases from J, the gap between germline ends came to 11 bases. The CDR3 sequence is CASSGGSVEQFF. CDR3 sequence (DNA): TGCGCCAGCAGCGGGGGGTCTGTTGAGCAGTTCTTC.

The chain uses TRBV12-3 or TRBV12-4 and TRBJ2-5; 8 bases align to TRBD2. After removal of 5 bases from V and 2 bases from J, the junction contained 10 bases not matched to a gene. There are 16 residues in the CDR3. In nucleotides, the CDR3 is TGTGCCAGCAGTCCAGGGACTAGTGGCATTCAAGAGACCCAGTACTTC. As protein: CASSPGTSGIQETQYF.

This clonotype was observed a handful of times. This chain connects TRBV28 to TRBJ1-5, with unresolved D. CDR3 size: 14 residues. Trimming took 4 bases from V and 0 from J, leaving 7 bases between them. The germline V gene encodes CDR1 MDHEN and CDR2 SYDVKM. CDR3 loop: CASSSDLSNQPQHF. In nucleotides, the CDR3 is TGTGCCAGCAGTTCGGACCTTAGCAATCAGCCCCAGCATTTT. The full variable domain, rest sourced from reference TRBV28 and TRBJ1-5, is DVKVTQSSRYLVKRTGEKVFLECVQDMDHENMFWYRQDPGLGLRLIYFSYDVKMKEKGDIPEGYSVSREKKERFSLILESASTNQTSMYLCASSSDLSNQPQHFGDGTRLSIL.